Following are 14 T cell receptor beta chains from one sample sequenced in a study of beta chain features in type 1 diabetes. What was sequenced were expressed TCRB transcripts, since all of the isolated RNA had been reverse transcribed. This table comes from immunoSEQ multiplex PCR, and its TCRdb copy is limited to in-frame clones, with some not included. The repertoire holds about 360,000 clones, approximately 12% seen once, with 0.017% in the top ten. Specimen: naive CD4+ T cells from blood. The receptors originated from a man aged 18 to 35 in good health.

This clone was detected only a few times. The rearrangement links TRBV2 to TRBJ2-5; D gene uncertain. This CDR3 has 12 amino acids. Between the trimmed V and J ends, which lost 7 bases and 2 bases, there was a span of 8 bases. In germline, CDR1 is SNHLY, CDR2 FYNNEI. The CDR3 loop reads CASKEQQETQYF. CDR3 in DNA: TGTGCCAGCAAGGAGCAGCAAGAGACCCAGTACTTC.

The count of this clone is one. This specimen includes other DNA sequences encoding the same CDR3. The chain employs TRBV6-6 and TRBJ2-7; 8 positions agree with TRBD1. V dropped 6 bases and J dropped 3; count of bases not matched to a gene: 4. The CDR3 length is 13 residues. Germline V gene lookup returns CDR1 MNHNY and CDR2 SVGAGI (reference sequence). The CDR3 bases are TGTGCCAGCAGACCCGGACAGGGCTACGAGCAGTACTTC. Translation: CASRPGQGYEQYF.

This chain uses TRBV2 with TRBJ2-7, with a possible D match to TRBD2 (6 bases). V lost 9 bases, J lost 3 bases, and 15 bases lay in between. This CDR3 contains 13 residues. CDR1 is SNHLY, CDR2 FYNNEI, per germline. The CDR3 is CASLDRRDYEQYF. Here the CDR3 DNA reads TGTGCCAGTCTTGACCGGAGGGACTACGAGCAGTACTTC.

In this sample, this clone turned up a few times. V is TRBV7-9 and J is TRBJ2-5, with a possible D match to TRBD2 (5 bases). CDR1 SEHNR and CDR2 FQNEAQ come from the germline V gene (reference sequence). This CDR3 is 16 amino acids long. V was shortened by 3 bases and J by 2 bases, with 16 bases between the two germline ends. The CDR3 nucleotides read TGTGCCAGCAGCTTGCCGTGGGTAGGCGGGCAAGAGACCCAGTACTTC. Amino acid sequence: CASSLPWVGGQETQYF.

CDR3 bases: TGTGCCAGCAGTTTAAAGGGAGGGACTGAAGCTTTCTTT. Its protein product is CASSLKGGTEAFF. The chain combines TRBV27 with TRBJ1-1, with no clear D. Trimming shortened V by 2 bases and J by 5 bases, and 9 bases separated the two germline ends. There are 13 residues in the CDR3. CDR1 and CDR2 from the germline V gene are MNHEY and SMNVEV (reference sequence).

This clone was seen more than once but under ten times. Distinct nucleotide sequences in the sample also encode this CDR3. This sequence joins TRBV28 and TRBJ1-2; weak D call: TRBD1 (5 bases). V lost 3 bases to trimming and J lost 7 bases, with 9 bases between them. This CDR3 contains 12 residues. Germline V CDR1 and CDR2: MDHEN, SYDVKM. CDR3 region: CASSFTGSGYTF. CDR3 DNA sequence: TGTGCCAGCAGTTTCACAGGTAGTGGCTACACCTTC.

This sequence joins TRBV14 and TRBJ2-1; TRBD2 aligns across 7 bases. V lost 4 bases and J lost 0; bases outside the gene matches: 12. Germline-derived CDR1 and CDR2 are SGHDN and FVKESK. The CDR3 totals 18 residues. In nucleotides, the CDR3 is TGTGCCAGCAGCCCCACGTTCTGGCAGCGGGACTCCTACAATGAGCAGTTCTTC. Protein sequence: CASSPTFWQRDSYNEQFF.

This clone was found a few times. This chain joins TRBV5-1 and TRBJ2-7, with 9 positions matching TRBD1. CDR3 length: 15 residues. The J segment lost 2 bases and the V segment lost 4 bases, leaving 7 bases of the junction unmatched. Germline CDR1 and CDR2: SGHRS and YFSETQ. CDR3 sequence: CASSEGTGRTYEQYF. Written as DNA, the CDR3 is TGCGCCAGCAGCGAAGGGACAGGGAGGACCTACGAGCAGTACTTC.

The V gene is TRBV13, the J gene TRBJ2-2; D is perhaps TRBD2 (6 bases). V was cut by 6 bases and J by 0 bases, with 8 bases left in between. CDR3 size: 14 residues. CDR1 and CDR2 (germline): PRHDT, FYEKMQ (reference sequence). The DNA for the CDR3 is TGTGCCAGCAGAGGGGACTCGAACACCGGGGAGCTGTTTTTT. It translates to CASRGDSNTGELFF.

This clone was detected only a few times. The rearrangement links TRBV27 to TRBJ2-7, with 10 bases that match TRBD1. Losses at the gene ends were 4 bases for V and 9 bases for J; bases not matched to a gene: 6. The CDR3 contains 13 residues. CDR1 and CDR2 from the germline V gene are MNHEY and SMNVEV (reference sequence). The CDR3 region has the DNA TGTGCCAGCAGTTCGGGACAGGGGAGAACGCAGTACTTC. Its protein is CASSSGQGRTQYF.

The DNA of the CDR3 is TGTGCCAGCAGTTTGAGGTACTCGTACGAGCAGTACTTC. Protein product: CASSLRYSYEQYF. The chain is built from TRBV27 and TRBJ2-7, with D unclear. Germline V gene sequence: CDR1 MNHEY, CDR2 SMNVEV (reference sequence). V lost 3 bases, J lost 4 bases, and 10 bases lay in between. The CDR3 is made up of 13 amino acids.

This clone came up a few times. This chain links TRBV19 with TRBJ2-7, with D perhaps matching TRBD1 (5 bases). The V gene lost 4 bases and the J gene lost 1 base, with 8 bases spanning the gap. CDR3 length: 13 residues. Germline V gene sequence: CDR1 LNHDA, CDR2 SQIVND (reference sequence). The CDR3 loop reads CASSTGLSYEQYF. CDR3 DNA: TGTGCCAGTAGTACAGGGCTGTCCTACGAGCAGTACTTC. The full variable domain, with the rest looked up from reference TRBV19 and TRBJ2-7, is DGGITQSPKYLFRKEGQNVTLSCEQNLNHDAMYWYRQDPGQGLRLIYYSQIVNDFQKGDIAEGYSVSREKKESFPLTVTSAQKNPTAFYLCASSTGLSYEQYFGPGTRLTVT.

This chain links TRBV27 with TRBJ2-2; D remains unclear. V was shortened by 5 bases and J by 0 bases, with 4 bases between the two germline ends. From germline, CDR1 is MNHEY and CDR2 SMNVEV (reference sequence). The CDR3 is made up of 13 amino acids. CDR3 DNA sequence: TGTGCCAGCAGTCCAGCGAACACCGGGGAGCTGTTTTTT. Residues: CASSPANTGELFF.

V is TRBV28 and J is TRBJ1-1; possibly TRBD1 for D (5 bases). Trimming shortened V by 3 bases and J by 8 bases, and 13 bases separated the two germline ends. The CDR3 is made up of 13 amino acids. Germline V CDR1 and CDR2: MDHEN, SYDVKM. DNA of the CDR3: TGTGCCAGCAGTTTGGACACTGTTTTCGAAGCTTTCTTT. It encodes CASSLDTVFEAFF.